The rows below give T cell receptor beta chains drawn from one sample of a study of blood T cell repertoires in COVID-19. TCRdb keeps only in-frame clones here, not all; method: immunoSEQ multiplex PCR. This table holds more than 95,000 clones, less than 90% found once. The sample consisted of peripheral blood. The receptors were sampled from a man between 45 and 60 years old with acute or convalescent COVID-19. Each CDR3 is given without its conserved first and last residue.

>TRBV24-1|TRBJ2-1
ATSDLGLVRDEQF
>TRBV19|TRBJ2-1
ASSNTGGSYNEQF
>TRBV28|TRBJ1-3
AITGIGNTIY
>TRBV4-1|TRBJ2-7
ASSQGGQGPYEQY
>TRBV6-5|TRBJ2-1
ASNSGTSGNNEQF
>TRBV19|TRBJ1-4
ATSRRDEKLF
>TRBV9|TRBJ2-2
ASSFNSGRGTGELF
>TRBV28|TRBJ2-1
ASSPSGSNNEQF
>TRBV10-1|TRBJ1-6
ASSAQGAWNSPLH
>TRBV7-9|TRBJ2-5
ASSLTTTETQY
>TRBV3-1/TRBV3-2|TRBJ1-2
ASSQDLAQGLNYGYT
>TRBV28|TRBJ1-4
ASTGPGWRNEKLF
>TRBV2|TRBJ2-7
ASIPGLHYEQY
>TRBV3-1/TRBV3-2|TRBJ2-7
ASGQGRYEQY
>TRBV7-2|TRBJ1-1
ASSLIGGGTEAF
>TRBV2|TRBJ2-3
ASGAGELDTQY
>TRBV5-1|TRBJ1-4
ASSLLPMGAEGNEKLF
>TRBV5-1|TRBJ1-5
ASSPDAGHNQPQH
>TRBV18|TRBJ2-5
ASSSPTEQETQY
>TRBV2|TRBJ2-1
ASSEGQTFSNEQF
>TRBV20-1|TRBJ2-7
SASSKITGETREQY
>TRBV12-5|TRBJ2-3
ASGRPGTSSPDTQY
>TRBV5-1|TRBJ2-7
ASSYGTAGEQY
>TRBV19|TRBJ1-2
ASTVTSHTSYT
>TRBV19|TRBJ2-3
ASKSQVSTDTQY
>TRBV12-3/TRBV12-4|TRBJ2-5
ASSPGQPETQY
>TRBV6-6|TRBJ2-6
ASSSLGERANVLT
>TRBV27|TRBJ2-7
ASQVGGGSYEQY
>TRBV5-8|TRBJ1-2
ASRSRETNYGYT
>TRBV19|TRBJ2-7
ASSVDHRGPYEQY
>TRBV4-1|TRBJ1-4
ASSQDTRATNEKLF
>TRBV14|TRBJ2-1
ASSLTSGAYNEQF
>TRBV6-4|TRBJ2-1
ASSGFPLSRTASFNEQF
>TRBV6-6|TRBJ1-4
ASRERTGPNEKLF
>TRBV6-6|TRBJ1-2
AVQQGAGGYT
>TRBV24-1|TRBJ2-7
ATSDGGRPYEQY
>TRBV19|TRBJ2-4
ASGDRGLAKNIQY
>TRBV9|TRBJ1-1
ASSPRPGQGAMAEAF
>TRBV6-6|TRBJ1-6
ASSKRLPPDSPLH
>TRBV2|TRBJ2-7
ASSEVSRQGVYEQY
>TRBV29-1|TRBJ2-3
SPWAGADTDTQY
>TRBV19|TRBJ1-1
ASSIEEGSEAF
>TRBV19|TRBJ2-3
ASSPGGTSGTDTQY
>TRBV7-7|TRBJ2-5
ASSSGPWETQY
>TRBV2|TRBJ2-5
ASSVSSGGRGETQY
>TRBV7-7|TRBJ2-5
ASSLALGRSRETQY
>TRBV9|TRBJ2-7
ASSDPKEASSYEQY
>TRBV28|TRBJ2-4
ASTPIAVAKNIQY
>TRBV28|TRBJ2-2
ASSRGSPPTGELF
>TRBV13|TRBJ1-1
ASSSGQGNTEAF
>TRBV10-1|TRBJ2-1
ASSESIETGGQF
>TRBV11-3|TRBJ2-3
ASSLVGRYTDTQY
>TRBV3-1/TRBV3-2|TRBJ2-5
ASSLLAGRGETQY
>TRBV5-6|TRBJ1-6
ASSFRGVDSPLH
>TRBV6-6|TRBJ2-7
ASSYQGQPSYEQY
>TRBV7-9|TRBJ2-7
ASSKGLAAYEQY
>TRBV7-6|TRBJ2-1
ASSAPGLAGAYNEQF
>TRBV5-1|TRBJ2-2
ASGDTGTAPGELF